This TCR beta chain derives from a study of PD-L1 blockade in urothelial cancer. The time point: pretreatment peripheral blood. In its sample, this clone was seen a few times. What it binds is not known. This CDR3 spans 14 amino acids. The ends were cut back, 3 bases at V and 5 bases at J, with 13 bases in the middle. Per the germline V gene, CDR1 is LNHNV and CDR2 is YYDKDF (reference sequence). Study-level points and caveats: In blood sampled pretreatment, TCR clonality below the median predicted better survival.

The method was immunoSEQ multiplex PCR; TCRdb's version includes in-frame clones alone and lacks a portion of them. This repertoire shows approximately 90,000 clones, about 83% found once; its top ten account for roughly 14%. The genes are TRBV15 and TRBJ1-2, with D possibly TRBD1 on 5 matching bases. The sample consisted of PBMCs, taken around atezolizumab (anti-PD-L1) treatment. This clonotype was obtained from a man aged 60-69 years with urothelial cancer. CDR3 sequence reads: CATSRDTAWYGYTF. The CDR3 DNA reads TGTGCCACCAGCAGGGACACCGCTTGGTATGGCTACACCTTC.